The 30 T cell receptor beta chains below come from one sample, sequenced in a study of cytomegalovirus exposure and HLA in healthy donors. PCR involved 60 Vbeta and 13 Jbeta primers. TCRdb keeps only in-frame clones here, not all; method: immunoSEQ multiplex PCR. The repertoire holds about 150,000 clones, with 75% to 80% as singletons. The sample consisted of PBMCs. Receptors were obtained from a male donor in good health and CMV-seronegative.

V gene TRBV5-1 combines with J gene TRBJ2-3, with unresolved D. Germline CDR1 and CDR2: SGHRS and YFSETQ. V dropped 5 bases and J dropped 0 bases, with 4 bases sitting between them. This CDR3 is built from 12 residues. The CDR3 sequence: CASRTSTDTQYF. For the CDR3, the DNA is TGCGCCAGCAGGACTAGCACAGATACGCAGTATTTT.

The chain uses TRBV6-1 and TRBJ2-7, with 12 nucleotides matching TRBD2. CDR1 and CDR2 (germline): MNHNS, SASEGT. Trimming cost V 4 bases and J 2 bases; bases outside gene matches: 6. CDR3 length: 16 amino acids. In DNA, the CDR3 is TGTGCCAGCAGTGCCGATCGACTAGCGGGGGCCTACGAGCAGTACTTC. It encodes CASSADRLAGAYEQYF.

As DNA, the CDR3 is TGTGCCAGCAGCTTGTTAATCAGGGGGCGCCGGGACTATGGCTACACCTTC. As protein: CASSLLIRGRRDYGYTF. This sequence joins TRBV5-4 and TRBJ1-2, with 8 positions matching TRBD1. The CDR3 consists of 17 residues. The V gene end was trimmed by 1 base and the J gene end by 3 bases; junction bases not matched to a gene: 11. Germline CDR1 and CDR2: SGHNT and YYREEE (reference sequence).

This clone was observed a few times. The CDR3 bases are TGTGCCAGCAGCTTAGGATCTAGCGGGAGCAGAACCGGGGAGCTGTTTTTT. It yields the protein CASSLGSSGSRTGELFF. The V gene is TRBV11-2, the J gene TRBJ2-2, with 10 bases identical to TRBD2. The V gene end was trimmed by 1 base and the J gene end by 5 bases; junction bases not matched to a gene: 7. Germline V gene data show CDR1 as SGHAT and CDR2 as FQNNGV. The CDR3 runs 17 residues.

The chain is built from TRBV7-8 and TRBJ2-2; TRBD2 aligns across 9 bases. The length of the CDR3 is 16 residues. V shed 5 bases, J shed 2 bases, and the junction held 6 bases outside the gene matches. Germline-derived CDR1 and CDR2 are SGHVS and FQNEAQ. This CDR3 is CASSPRTSANTGELFF. For the CDR3, the DNA is TGTGCCAGCAGCCCGCGGACTAGCGCCAACACCGGGGAGCTGTTTTTT.

The chain employs TRBV7-9 and TRBJ2-7; the D is unclear. Deletions cut 3 bases from V and 2 bases from J, with 17 bases between. Germline loops: CDR1 SEHNR, CDR2 FQNEAQ (reference sequence). The CDR3 has 16 amino acids. CDR3 protein: CASSLRDGGTPYEQYF. In DNA form, the CDR3 reads TGTGCCAGCAGCTTGCGCGATGGCGGAACTCCCTACGAGCAGTACTTC. Combining the CDR3 with reference TRBV7-9 and TRBJ2-7 gives the whole variable domain DTGVSQNPRHKITKRGQNVTFRCDPISEHNRLYWYRQTLGQGPEFLTYFQNEAQLEKSRLLSDRFSAERPKGSFSTLEIQRTEQGDSAMYLCASSLRDGGTPYEQYFGPGTRLTVT.

In nucleotides, the CDR3 is TGTGCCAGCAGCCGGACTAGCGGTCCCTACGAGCAGTACTTC. Translating it yields CASSRTSGPYEQYF. The chain is built from TRBV7-2 and TRBJ2-7, with TRBD2 matching over 10 bases. The CDR3 has 14 amino acids. Per the germline V gene, CDR1 is SGHTA and CDR2 is FQGNSA. The trim removed 5 bases at V and 2 bases at J, leaving 3 bases unmatched.

The gene calls are TRBV10-3 and TRBJ1-5, with TRBD1 identical over 10 bases. CDR1 is ENHRY and CDR2 is SYGVKD in the germline V gene. V shed 6 bases and J 5 bases; nucleotides not matched to a gene: 1. The CDR3 totals 13 residues. CDR3 protein: CAIRGQGDQPQHF. CDR3 DNA sequence: TGTGCCATCAGAGGACAGGGGGATCAGCCCCAGCATTTT.

This chain uses TRBV11-2 with TRBJ2-5, with TRBD2 identical over 10 bases. The CDR3 runs to 16 residues. Trimming cost V 5 bases and J 1 base; bases outside gene matches: 7. Germline CDR1 SGHAT, CDR2 FQNNGV. CDR3 sequence: CASSPVGLAAQETQYF. CDR3 DNA sequence: TGTGCCAGCAGCCCCGTCGGACTAGCGGCCCAAGAGACCCAGTACTTC.

The DNA of the CDR3 is TGTGCCAGCAGCCCCCGGGACAGGGGGCGCTTCTATGGCTACACCTTC. Translating gives CASSPRDRGRFYGYTF. V usage is TRBV7-3 and J usage is TRBJ1-2; 12 nucleotides align to TRBD1. In germline, CDR1 is SGHTA, CDR2 FQGTGA. The CDR3 spans 16 residues. Trimming removed 5 bases from V and 4 bases from J; junction bases left unmatched: 8.

V gene TRBV11-2 combines with J gene TRBJ2-2, with D possibly TRBD1 on 6 matching bases. Trimming stripped 6 bases from V and 3 bases from J, with 17 bases between. Germline V CDR1 and CDR2: SGHAT, FQNNGV. The CDR3 length is 16 residues. The CDR3 region has the DNA TGTGCCAGCAGTTCAGGATGGCAGGGGCACACCGGGGAGCTGTTTTTT. It yields the protein CASSSGWQGHTGELFF.

This clone has a handful of counts. No conserved phenylalanine or tryptophan is present at the end of the CDR3, so a read error is the likely explanation. The DNA is left out, because the CDR3 cannot be placed on it with certainty; the CDR3 is given as TCRdb lists it. The J gene is TRBJ2-3, the V gene TRBV4-1; the D call TRBD1 from the table was never checked on the DNA. Germline V gene sequence: CDR1 MGHRA, CDR2 YSYEKL. Inclusive of both ends, the CDR3 amounts to 15 amino acids. The CDR3 spells CASSQYTGEDRGLRV.

The chain employs TRBV29-1 and TRBJ1-3, with D uncertain. V lost 5 bases and J lost 4, with 6 bases in between. CDR1 is SQVTM and CDR2 is ANQGSEA in the germline V gene. The CDR3 length is 11 residues. The CDR3 loop is CSVWRGNTIYF. The CDR3 region has the DNA TGCAGCGTTTGGAGAGGAAACACCATATATTTT.

CDR3 sequence reads: CASSGGQGITGELFF. The CDR3 DNA follows: TGTGCCAGCAGCGGGGGACAGGGGATCACCGGGGAGCTGTTTTTT. The chain recombines TRBV5-6 with TRBJ2-2, with 10 nucleotides matching TRBD1. Germline CDR1 reads SGHDT; CDR2 reads YYEEEE. The V segment lost 4 bases and the J segment 4 bases; nucleotides outside the gene matches: 4. This CDR3 is 15 amino acids long.

The rearrangement joins TRBV7-9 to TRBJ2-7; D is unresolved. CDR1 is SEHNR, CDR2 FQNEAQ, per germline (reference sequence). V was pared by 5 bases and J by 4 bases, with 9 bases between. CDR3 length: 12 amino acids. This CDR3 is CASSLNAYEQYF. In nucleotides, the CDR3 is TGTGCCAGCAGCCTGAACGCGTACGAGCAGTACTTC. Full variable domain (rest looked up from reference TRBV7-9 and TRBJ2-7): DTGVSQNPRHKITKRGQNVTFRCDPISEHNRLYWYRQTLGQGPEFLTYFQNEAQLEKSRLLSDRFSAERPKGSFSTLEIQRTEQGDSAMYLCASSLNAYEQYFGPGTRLTVT.

This clone was seen more than once but under ten times. The gene calls are TRBV7-3 and TRBJ2-3; possibly TRBD1 for D (8 bases). The V gene's germline CDR1 is SGHTA and CDR2 FQGTGA. The V end lost 6 bases, the J end lost 4 bases, and 14 bases lay between the germline ends. The CDR3 is 14 residues long. The CDR3 region has the DNA TGTGCCAGCAGTAAAACAGGGGGGGCAGATACGCAGTATTTT. Residues: CASSKTGGADTQYF.

This sequence joins TRBV7-9 and TRBJ2-5; possible D gene TRBD1, 7 bases. Germline V lookup: CDR1 SEHNR, CDR2 FQNEAQ (reference sequence). The CDR3 totals 15 residues. V was trimmed by 6 bases and J by 5 bases, leaving 19 bases between them. CDR3 in DNA: TGTGCCAGCAGTTGGGGGGAAGGGGGCAGGGAGACCCAGTACTTC. This sequence encodes CASSWGEGGRETQYF.

The chain combines TRBV5-1 with TRBJ1-2; 9 bases align to TRBD1. The trim removed 0 bases at V and 6 bases at J, leaving 12 bases unmatched. The CDR3 spans 17 residues. The germline CDR1 and CDR2 sequences are SGHRS and YFSETQ. DNA for the CDR3: TGCGCCAGCAGCTTGGAAGGGGGACAGGGTAAAGGTGATGGCTACACCTTC. This sequence encodes CASSLEGGQGKGDGYTF.

The chain is built from TRBV6-5 and TRBJ1-1, with 7 bases lining up with TRBD1. Germline loops: CDR1 MNHEY, CDR2 SVGAGI. Unmatched junction bases numbered 8, after V lost 7 bases and J lost 0 bases. CDR3 length: 15 residues. The CDR3 loop reads CASNVDRGLNTEAFF. The CDR3 region has the DNA TGTGCCAGCAACGTAGATAGGGGGCTGAACACTGAAGCTTTCTTT.

The chain is built from TRBV19 and TRBJ2-3; TRBD2 might be the D (5 bases). V was shortened by 10 bases and J by 0 bases, with 11 bases between the two germline ends. The CDR3 extends over 13 amino acids. Germline V gene data show CDR1 as LNHDA and CDR2 as SQIVND (reference sequence). The CDR3 DNA sequence: TGTGCCACACGGACTCGGAGCACAGATACGCAGTATTTT. Its protein product is CATRTRSTDTQYF.

The chain employs TRBV7-3 and TRBJ2-3; weak D call: TRBD1 (6 bases). V lost 1 base to trimming and J lost 3 bases, with 8 bases between them. The germline V gene encodes CDR1 SGHTA and CDR2 FQGTGA. The CDR3 consists of 14 residues. The DNA of the CDR3 is TGTGCCAGCAGCTTAATAGGGGGAACAGATACGCAGTATTTT. This encodes CASSLIGGTDTQYF.

The V and J genes are TRBV10-3 and TRBJ2-7; tentative D call: TRBD2 (5 bases). Trimming removed 10 bases from V and 5 bases from J, with 27 bases in between. CDR1 ENHRY and CDR2 SYGVKD come from the germline V gene. This CDR3 spans 16 amino acids. CDR3 in amino acids: CATTAKEALSFNEQYF. As DNA, the CDR3 is TGTGCCACCACAGCTAAGGAGGCCTTAAGCTTCAACGAGCAGTACTTC.

The rearrangement links TRBV11-3 to TRBJ2-7; 10 nucleotides match TRBD2. This CDR3 has 18 residues. Germline V gene lookup returns CDR1 SGHNT and CDR2 YENEEA. Trimming removed 0 bases from V and 6 bases from J; junction bases left unmatched: 14. The CDR3 spells CASSLEASGSSPLSEQYF. The CDR3 DNA is TGTGCCAGCAGCTTAGAGGCTAGCGGGAGTTCCCCCCTGTCCGAGCAGTACTTC.

The chain has TRBV10-2 and TRBJ1-2; 7 nucleotides match TRBD1. V lost 7 bases to trimming and J lost 4 bases; unmatched junction nucleotides: 9. The CDR3 consists of 14 residues. Germline lookup yields CDR1 WSHSY and CDR2 SAAADI. This chain's CDR3 is CASKDEGAPYGYTF. CDR3 in DNA: TGCGCCAGCAAAGATGAGGGGGCCCCCTATGGCTACACCTTC.

This CDR3 is CASSQGRSGYTF. As DNA, the CDR3 is TGTGCCAGCAGCCAAGGGAGGAGTGGCTACACCTTC. This rearrangement joins TRBV11-2 to TRBJ1-2; D uncertain. Trimming took off 5 bases at V and 7 bases at J, with 11 bases between the two ends. CDR1 and CDR2 (germline): SGHAT, FQNNGV. CDR3 size: 12 residues.

The sample holds one count of this clone. The chain recombines TRBV27 with TRBJ1-6; 9 bases map to TRBD1. CDR3 length equals 17 residues. Germline assignment: CDR1 MNHEY and CDR2 SMNVEV (reference sequence). J was trimmed by 10 bases and V by 4 bases; bases with no gene match: 14. CDR3 loop: CASSSWRGTGRRSPLHF. The CDR3 nucleotides read TGTGCCAGCAGTTCATGGAGGGGGACAGGGAGACGGTCACCCCTCCACTTT.

The chain carries TRBV7-6 and TRBJ2-3; 8 nucleotides line up with TRBD2. There are 16 residues in the CDR3. In germline, CDR1 is SGHVS, CDR2 FNYEAQ. V lost 2 bases, J lost 4 bases, and 8 bases stayed unmatched. The CDR3 region has the DNA TGTGCCAGCAGCTTATCAGCGGGAGCCACTCCAGATACGCAGTATTTT. Its protein product is CASSLSAGATPDTQYF.

The chain has TRBV4-1 and TRBJ1-6; tentative D call: TRBD1 (5 bases). The germline V gene has CDR1 MGHRA and CDR2 YSYEKL. The germline V and J ends were trimmed by 1 base and 0 bases, with 10 bases remaining between them. The CDR3 has 17 residues. The CDR3 DNA follows: TGCGCCAGCAGCCAAGTGGAGGGGACCTCCTATAATTCACCCCTCCACTTT. It encodes CASSQVEGTSYNSPLHF.

This clone was counted between two and nine times. The V call is TRBV6-1, the J call TRBJ2-3, with 8 bases that match TRBD1. This CDR3 contains 15 residues. With V trimmed by 6 bases and J by 3 bases, 8 bases remained unmatched. Germline V gene sequence: CDR1 MNHNS, CDR2 SASEGT. CDR3 coding DNA: TGTGCCAGCAGGGCCTACAGGGGGTCGACAGATACGCAGTATTTT. Translated: CASRAYRGSTDTQYF.

The chain recombines TRBV2 with TRBJ1-5; 7 nucleotides align to TRBD1. The CDR3 has 15 amino acids. Trimming took 6 bases from V and 3 from J; bases not matched to a gene: 8. In germline, CDR1 is SNHLY, CDR2 FYNNEI. The CDR3 reads CASSPQGQINQPQHF. CDR3 nucleotide sequence: TGTGCCAGCAGCCCCCAGGGACAGATCAATCAGCCCCAGCATTTT.